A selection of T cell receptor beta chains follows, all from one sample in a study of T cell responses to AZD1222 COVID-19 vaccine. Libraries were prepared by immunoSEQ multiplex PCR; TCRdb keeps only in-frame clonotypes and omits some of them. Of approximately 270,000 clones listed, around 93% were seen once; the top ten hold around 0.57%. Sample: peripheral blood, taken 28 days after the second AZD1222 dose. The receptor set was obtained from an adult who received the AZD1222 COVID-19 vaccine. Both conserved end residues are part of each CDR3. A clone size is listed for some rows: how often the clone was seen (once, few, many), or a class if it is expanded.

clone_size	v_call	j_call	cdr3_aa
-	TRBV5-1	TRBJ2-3	CASSGGHPKPTDTQYF
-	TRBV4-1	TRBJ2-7	CASSPGAGQGEQYF
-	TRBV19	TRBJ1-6	CASSLVRGNNSPLHF
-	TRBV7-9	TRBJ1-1	CASSLEWDRVMNTEAFF
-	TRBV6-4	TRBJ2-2	CASSNQYTGELFF
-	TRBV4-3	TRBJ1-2	CASSPRTGNGYTF
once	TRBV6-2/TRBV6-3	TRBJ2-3	CASSAPQSTDTQYF
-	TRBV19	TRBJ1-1	CASNREGDTEAFF
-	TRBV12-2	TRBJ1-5	CASRARNRQGPPSNQPQHF
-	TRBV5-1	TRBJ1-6	CASSLDRSNSPLHF
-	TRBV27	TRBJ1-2	CASGRPYGYTF
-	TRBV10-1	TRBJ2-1	CASSQAGVNEQFF
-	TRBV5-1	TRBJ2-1	CASSSIRTSGYNEQFF
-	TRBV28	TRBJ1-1	CASSSDGLGFF
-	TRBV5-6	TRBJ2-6	CASIPQDLSGANVLTF
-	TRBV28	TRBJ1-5	CASSLTGAKPQHF
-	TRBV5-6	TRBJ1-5	CASSLDRRQPQHF
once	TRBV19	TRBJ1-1	CASSRQGGTEAFF
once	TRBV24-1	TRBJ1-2	CATSDLWGFYGYTF
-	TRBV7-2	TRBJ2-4	CASSLGGGRFKNIQYF
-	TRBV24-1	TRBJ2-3	CATSDLSSGSTDTQYF
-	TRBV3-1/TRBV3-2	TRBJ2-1	CASSQARTEQFF
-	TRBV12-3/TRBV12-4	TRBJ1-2	CASSYGTAYGYTF
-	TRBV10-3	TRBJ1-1	CAIRAGQEGEAFF
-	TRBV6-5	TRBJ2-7	CASRYREFQYF
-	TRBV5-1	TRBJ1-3	CASRPGGTVSGNTIYF
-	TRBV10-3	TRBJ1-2	CAIRTGSAPIGYTF
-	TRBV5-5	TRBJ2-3	CASSLAAGADTQYF
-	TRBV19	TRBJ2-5	CASSRQDLQETQYF
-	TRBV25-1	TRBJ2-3	CASSDRFTDTQYF
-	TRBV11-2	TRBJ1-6	CATKSSYNSPLHF
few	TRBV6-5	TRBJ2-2	CASSYSTDLNTGELFF
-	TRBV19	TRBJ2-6	CASSIQTGANVLTF
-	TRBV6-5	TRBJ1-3	CASTDPGRGGNTIYF
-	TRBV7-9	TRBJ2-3	CASSLLRLHTDTQYF
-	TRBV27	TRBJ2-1	CASSLSGQGPRQFF
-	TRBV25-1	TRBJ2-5	CASSPGSGYQETQYF
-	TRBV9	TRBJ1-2	CASSSGYGYTF
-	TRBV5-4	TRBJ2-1	CASSRQEGSNEQFF
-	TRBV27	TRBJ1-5	CASSRSARQGNQPQHF
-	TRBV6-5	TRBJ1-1	CASSRDRGKSEAFF
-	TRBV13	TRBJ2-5	CASSINRKETQYF
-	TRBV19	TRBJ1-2	CASSIRGTGYTF
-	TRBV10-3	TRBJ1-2	CAISVRESDGYTF
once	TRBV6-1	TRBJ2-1	CASSDTADPYNEQFF
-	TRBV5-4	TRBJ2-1	CASSPPSRDSLRNEQFF
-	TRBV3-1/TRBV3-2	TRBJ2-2	CASNGRAIGELFF
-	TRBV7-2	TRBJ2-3	CASSRTSGGSTDTQYF
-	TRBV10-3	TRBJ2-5	CAISESSGQETQYF
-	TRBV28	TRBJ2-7	CASSPAGTGAPHEQYF
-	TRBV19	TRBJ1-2	CASSRDRDYGYTF
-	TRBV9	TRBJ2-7	CASSVGGTGNSYEQYF
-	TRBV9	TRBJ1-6	CASSVGPGQSSYNSPLHF
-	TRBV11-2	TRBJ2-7	CASSLMTSGRYEQYF
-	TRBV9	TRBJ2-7	CASSVDPAGVGEQYF
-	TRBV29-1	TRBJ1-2	CSVENRAIEGYTF
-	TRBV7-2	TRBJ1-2	CASSPFTDYGYTF